These T cell receptor beta chains were read from a single sample in a study of T cell responses to AZD1222 COVID-19 vaccine. Repertoires were generated with immunoSEQ multiplex PCR, while TCRdb's copy carries only in-frame clones and drops some. The sample lists 90,000 to 150,000 clones; about 85% were seen once. Sequenced material: peripheral blood, taken on day 0 of AZD1222 vaccination. The source is an adult in good health. Both conserved end residues are part of each CDR3. The order of the fields is J gene, clone size, V gene, D gene, CDR3 protein, CDR3 DNA. A D gene is named only where the DNA matches it firmly. The size of a clone is reported for some rows only, either as once, few or many, or as a class for expanded clones.

J gene: TRBJ2-7
clone size: .
V gene: TRBV18
D gene: TRBD1
CDR3 protein: CASSPGQPYEQYF
CDR3 DNA: TGTGCCAGCTCACCGGGACAGCCCTACGAGCAGTACTTC

J gene: TRBJ2-1
clone size: .
V gene: TRBV27
D gene: TRBD2
CDR3 protein: CASSRGPAGEGEQFF
CDR3 DNA: TGTGCCAGCAGCCGAGGGCCAGCGGGGGAAGGTGAGCAGTTCTTC

J gene: TRBJ2-6
clone size: few
V gene: TRBV7-9
D gene: TRBD2
CDR3 protein: CASSSRAGGSGANVLTF
CDR3 DNA: TGTGCCAGCAGCTCCCGGGCGGGGGGCTCTGGGGCCAACGTCCTGACTTTC

J gene: TRBJ1-1
clone size: once
V gene: TRBV28
D gene: TRBD1
CDR3 protein: CASHRGRIMNTEAFF
CDR3 DNA: TGTGCCAGCCACAGGGGGAGAATCATGAACACTGAAGCTTTCTTT

J gene: TRBJ1-6
clone size: once
V gene: TRBV7-2
D gene: .
CDR3 protein: CASSLLKSNNSPLHF
CDR3 DNA: TGTGCCAGCAGCTTATTAAAAAGCAATAATTCACCCCTCCACTTT

J gene: TRBJ1-6
clone size: .
V gene: TRBV28
D gene: TRBD1
CDR3 protein: CASSPGQGNSPLHF
CDR3 DNA: TGTGCCAGCAGCCCTGGACAGGGAAATTCACCCCTCCACTTT

J gene: TRBJ2-6
clone size: .
V gene: TRBV2
D gene: .
CDR3 protein: CASRQFSGANVLTF
CDR3 DNA: TGTGCCAGCAGACAGTTCTCTGGGGCCAACGTCCTGACTTTC

J gene: TRBJ2-1
clone size: .
V gene: TRBV28
D gene: TRBD1
CDR3 protein: CASTTGQGFYNEQFF
CDR3 DNA: TGTGCCAGCACCACTGGACAGGGGTTCTACAATGAGCAGTTCTTC

J gene: TRBJ2-7
clone size: .
V gene: TRBV2
D gene: TRBD1
CDR3 protein: CAGKGQGPSYEQYF
CDR3 DNA: TGTGCCGGAAAAGGACAGGGACCTTCCTACGAGCAGTACTTC

J gene: TRBJ1-2
clone size: .
V gene: TRBV11-3
D gene: TRBD1
CDR3 protein: CASSWDRGSYGYTF
CDR3 DNA: TGTGCCAGCAGCTGGGACAGGGGATCCTATGGCTACACCTTC

J gene: TRBJ1-1
clone size: .
V gene: TRBV2
D gene: TRBD1
CDR3 protein: CASVKTGINTEAFF
CDR3 DNA: TGTGCCAGCGTCAAGACAGGGATAAACACTGAAGCTTTCTTT

J gene: TRBJ2-3
clone size: .
V gene: TRBV6-2/TRBV6-3
D gene: .
CDR3 protein: CASSSFIVADTQYF
CDR3 DNA: TGTGCCAGCAGCAGCTTTATAGTCGCAGATACGCAGTATTTT

J gene: TRBJ1-2
clone size: .
V gene: TRBV13
D gene: TRBD1
CDR3 protein: CASSRNPGGAGYGYTF
CDR3 DNA: TGTGCCAGCAGCCGTAATCCAGGGGGCGCGGGCTATGGCTACACCTTC

J gene: TRBJ1-6
clone size: .
V gene: TRBV9
D gene: .
CDR3 protein: CASSVRDPGFNSPLHF
CDR3 DNA: TGTGCCAGCAGCGTAAGAGACCCGGGTTTCAATTCACCCCTCCACTTT

J gene: TRBJ1-1
clone size: .
V gene: TRBV19
D gene: .
CDR3 protein: CARRGRPPNTEAFF
CDR3 DNA: TGTGCCCGACGGGGCAGGCCACCGAACACTGAAGCTTTCTTT

J gene: TRBJ2-7
clone size: .
V gene: TRBV9
D gene: TRBD1
CDR3 protein: CASSVGGQGVSEQYF
CDR3 DNA: TGTGCCAGCAGCGTAGGTGGACAGGGGGTCTCCGAGCAGTACTTC

J gene: TRBJ2-3
clone size: .
V gene: TRBV4-1
D gene: TRBD1
CDR3 protein: CASSSQDRGRTDTQYF
CDR3 DNA: TGCGCCAGCAGCTCACAGGACAGGGGGCGCACAGATACGCAGTATTTT

J gene: TRBJ2-1
clone size: once
V gene: TRBV6-6
D gene: .
CDR3 protein: CASSPRGTLSSYNEQFF
CDR3 DNA: TGTGCCAGCAGTCCCAGGGGTACCCTGAGCTCCTACAATGAGCAGTTCTTC

J gene: TRBJ2-7
clone size: .
V gene: TRBV11-2
D gene: TRBD2
CDR3 protein: CASSALRGGGPYEQYF
CDR3 DNA: TGTGCCAGCAGTGCCCTCCGTGGGGGGGGTCCCTACGAGCAGTACTTC

J gene: TRBJ2-7
clone size: .
V gene: TRBV29-1
D gene: .
CDR3 protein: CSVIPGDRAGEQYF
CDR3 DNA: TGCAGCGTGATACCGGGTGACCGGGCCGGCGAGCAGTACTTC

J gene: TRBJ1-3
clone size: .
V gene: TRBV6-2/TRBV6-3
D gene: .
CDR3 protein: CASSRGSSGNTIYF
CDR3 DNA: TGTGCCAGCAGCCGCGGGAGTTCTGGAAACACCATATATTTT

J gene: TRBJ1-3
clone size: .
V gene: TRBV18
D gene: TRBD1
CDR3 protein: CASSPRGLRGQDSGNTIYF
CDR3 DNA: TGTGCCAGCTCACCAAGGGGCTTAAGAGGACAGGACTCTGGAAACACCATATATTTT

J gene: TRBJ1-1
clone size: .
V gene: TRBV7-2
D gene: TRBD1
CDR3 protein: CASSIYRGLGAFF
CDR3 DNA: TGTGCCAGCAGCATTTACAGGGGACTGGGAGCTTTCTTT

J gene: TRBJ1-5
clone size: .
V gene: TRBV19
D gene: .
CDR3 protein: CASTTGQGFYQPQHF
CDR3 DNA: TGTGCCAGTACCACGGGGCAGGGGTTTTATCAGCCCCAGCATTTT

J gene: TRBJ1-2
clone size: once
V gene: TRBV19
D gene: .
CDR3 protein: CASREMGRATLYGYTF
CDR3 DNA: TGTGCCAGTAGGGAAATGGGGCGGGCCACGCTATATGGCTACACCTTC